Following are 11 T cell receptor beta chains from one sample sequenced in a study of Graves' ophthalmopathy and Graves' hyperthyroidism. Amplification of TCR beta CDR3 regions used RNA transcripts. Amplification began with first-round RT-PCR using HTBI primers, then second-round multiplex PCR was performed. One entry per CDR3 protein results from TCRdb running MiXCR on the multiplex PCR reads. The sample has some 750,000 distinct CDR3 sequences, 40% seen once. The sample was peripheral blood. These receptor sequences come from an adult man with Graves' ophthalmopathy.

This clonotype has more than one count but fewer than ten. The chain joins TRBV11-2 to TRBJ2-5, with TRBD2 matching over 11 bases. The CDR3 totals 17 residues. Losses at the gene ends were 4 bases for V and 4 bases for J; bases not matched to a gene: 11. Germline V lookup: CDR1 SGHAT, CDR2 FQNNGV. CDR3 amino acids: CASSSRLAGPPVETQYF. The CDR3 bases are TGTGCCAGCAGCTCCAGACTAGCGGGGCCACCCGTAGAGACCCAGTACTTC. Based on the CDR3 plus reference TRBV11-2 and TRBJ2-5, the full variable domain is EAGVAQSPRYKIIEKRQSVAFWCNPISGHATLYWYQQILGQGPKLLIQFQNNGVVDDSQLPKDRFSAERLKGVDSTLKIQPAKLEDSAVYLCASSSRLAGPPVETQYFGPGTRLLVL.

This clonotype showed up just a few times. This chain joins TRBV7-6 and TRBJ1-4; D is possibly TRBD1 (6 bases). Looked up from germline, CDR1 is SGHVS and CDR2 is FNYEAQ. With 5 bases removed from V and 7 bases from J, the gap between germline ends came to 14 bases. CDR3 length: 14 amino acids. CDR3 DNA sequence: TGTGCCAGCAGCAAGGGGGGTCAGGGTGAAAAACTGTTTTTT. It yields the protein CASSKGGQGEKLFF. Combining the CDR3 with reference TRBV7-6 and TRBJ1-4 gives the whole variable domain GAGVSQSPRYKVTKRGQDVALRCDPISGHVSLYWYRQALGQGPEFLTYFNYEAQQDKSGLPNDRFSAERPEGSISTLTIQRTEQRDSAMYRCASSKGGQGEKLFFGSGTQLSVL.

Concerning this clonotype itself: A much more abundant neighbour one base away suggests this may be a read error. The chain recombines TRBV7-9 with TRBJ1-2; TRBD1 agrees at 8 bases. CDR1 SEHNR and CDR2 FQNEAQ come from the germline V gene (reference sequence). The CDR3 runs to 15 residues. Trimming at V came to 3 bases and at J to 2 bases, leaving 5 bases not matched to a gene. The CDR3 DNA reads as TGTGCCAGCAGCTTTGGGGACAGGTTGAACTATGGCTACACCTTC. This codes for CASSFGDRLNYGYTF.

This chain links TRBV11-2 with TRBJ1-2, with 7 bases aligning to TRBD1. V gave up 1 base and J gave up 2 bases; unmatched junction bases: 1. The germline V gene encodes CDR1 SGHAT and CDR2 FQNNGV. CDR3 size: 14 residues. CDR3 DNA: TGTGCCAGCAGCTTAGGGGACAGAAACTATGGCTACACCTTC. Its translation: CASSLGDRNYGYTF.

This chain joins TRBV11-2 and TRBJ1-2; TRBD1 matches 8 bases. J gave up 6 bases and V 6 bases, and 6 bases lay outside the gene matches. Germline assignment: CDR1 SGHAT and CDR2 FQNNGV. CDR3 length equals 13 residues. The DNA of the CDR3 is TGTGCCAGCAGGGGGACAGGTGGAAATGGCTACACCTTC. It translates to CASRGTGGNGYTF.

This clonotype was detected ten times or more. CDR3 region: CASSMSGANVLTF. In DNA form, the CDR3 reads TGTGCCAGTAGTATGTCCGGGGCCAACGTCCTGACTTTC. This sequence joins TRBV19 and TRBJ2-6; D call uncertain. Trimming left V 3 bases short and J 4 bases short, with 4 bases between. Germline CDR1 reads LNHDA; CDR2 reads SQIVND (reference sequence). There are 13 residues in the CDR3.

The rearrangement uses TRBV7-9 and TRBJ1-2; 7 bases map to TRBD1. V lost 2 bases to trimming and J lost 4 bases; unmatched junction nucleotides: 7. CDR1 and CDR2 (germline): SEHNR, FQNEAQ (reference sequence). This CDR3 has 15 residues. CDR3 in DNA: TGTGCCAGCAGCTTAAGAGAGGGGGCTCCCTATGGCTACACCTTC. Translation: CASSLREGAPYGYTF.

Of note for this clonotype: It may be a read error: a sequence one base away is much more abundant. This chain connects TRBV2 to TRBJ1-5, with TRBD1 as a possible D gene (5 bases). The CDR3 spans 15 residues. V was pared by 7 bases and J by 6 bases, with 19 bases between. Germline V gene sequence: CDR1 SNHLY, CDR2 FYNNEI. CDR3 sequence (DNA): TGTGCCAGCATGAGGGACTGGGGGTTACTTCAGCCCCAGCATTTT. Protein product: CASMRDWGLLQPQHF.

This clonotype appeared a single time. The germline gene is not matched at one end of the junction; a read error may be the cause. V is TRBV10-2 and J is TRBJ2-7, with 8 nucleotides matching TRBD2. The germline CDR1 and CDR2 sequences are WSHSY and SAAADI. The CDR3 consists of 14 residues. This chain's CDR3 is CASGGWVIPYERYF. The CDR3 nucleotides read TGTGCCAGCGGGGGATGGGTAATTCCCTACGAGCGGTACTTC.

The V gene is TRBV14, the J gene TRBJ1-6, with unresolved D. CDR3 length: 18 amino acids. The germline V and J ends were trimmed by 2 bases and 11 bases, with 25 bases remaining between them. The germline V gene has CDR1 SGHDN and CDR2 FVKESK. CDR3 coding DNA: TGTGCCAGCAGCCAAAGGATTCTGACAAGTGGTCATCATCCACCCCTCCACTTT. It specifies CASSQRILTSGHHPPLHF.

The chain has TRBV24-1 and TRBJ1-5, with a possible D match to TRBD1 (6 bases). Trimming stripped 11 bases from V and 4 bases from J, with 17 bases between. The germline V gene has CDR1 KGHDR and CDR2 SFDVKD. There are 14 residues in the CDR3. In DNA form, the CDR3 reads TGTGCCAGCAGCCCGGGGGGGCGGAATCAGCCCCAGCATTTT. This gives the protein CASSPGGRNQPQHF.